These T cell receptor beta chains were read from a single sample in a study of blood T cell repertoires in COVID-19. Libraries were prepared by immunoSEQ multiplex PCR; TCRdb keeps only in-frame clonotypes and omits some of them. Here the sample spans about 59,000 clones, 70% to 80% being singletons. Source material: peripheral blood. These receptors came from a man older than 75 with acute or convalescent COVID-19. The CDR3 runs from the conserved cysteine through the conserved F or W. Each record gives: CDR3 protein, CDR3 DNA, clone size, V gene, J gene, D gene. D genes are given only for firm matches. Rows give clone size only sometimes, using once, few, many, or a class for an expanded clone.

CDR3 protein: CASKLDTTNTGELFF; CDR3 DNA: TGTGCCAGTAAGTTGGACACCACGAACACCGGGGAGCTGTTTTTT; clone size: -; V gene: TRBV6-4; J gene: TRBJ2-2; D gene: -
CDR3 protein: CASSLAEYSYEQYF; CDR3 DNA: TGCGCCAGCAGCTTGGCGGAGTACTCCTACGAGCAGTACTTC; clone size: -; V gene: TRBV5-1; J gene: TRBJ2-7; D gene: -
CDR3 protein: CASSEEGLTTNEKLFF; CDR3 DNA: TGTGCCAGCAGTGAAGAGGGGCTCACAACTAATGAAAAACTGTTTTTT; clone size: -; V gene: TRBV2; J gene: TRBJ1-4; D gene: -
CDR3 protein: CASTVDSTAGNYGYTF; CDR3 DNA: TGTGCCAGCACCGTCGACAGCACTGCCGGTAACTATGGCTACACCTTC; clone size: -; V gene: TRBV5-6; J gene: TRBJ1-2; D gene: -
CDR3 protein: CASSLTSGGTDTQYF; CDR3 DNA: TGTGCCAGCAGCTTAACTAGCGGGGGCACAGATACGCAGTATTTT; clone size: -; V gene: TRBV11-2; J gene: TRBJ2-3; D gene: TRBD2
CDR3 protein: CAITEGRSSYNEQFF; CDR3 DNA: TGTGCCATTACCGAGGGGAGGAGCTCCTACAATGAGCAGTTCTTC; clone size: large; V gene: TRBV10-3; J gene: TRBJ2-1; D gene: -
CDR3 protein: CAWSKPLPPGVHEQYF; CDR3 DNA: TGTGCCTGGAGTAAACCCTTACCCCCGGGGGTACACGAGCAGTACTTC; clone size: few; V gene: TRBV30; J gene: TRBJ2-7; D gene: -
CDR3 protein: CASSPGLAGSTELFF; CDR3 DNA: TGTGCCAGCAGCCCGGGACTAGCGGGTTCCACGGAGCTGTTTTTT; clone size: -; V gene: TRBV11-3; J gene: TRBJ2-2; D gene: TRBD2
CDR3 protein: CASSPPEGTGEQYF; CDR3 DNA: TGTGCCAGCTCACCACCCGAGGGTACGGGAGAGCAGTACTTC; clone size: -; V gene: TRBV18; J gene: TRBJ2-7; D gene: -
CDR3 protein: CASSYSTGRDTEAFF; CDR3 DNA: TGTGCCAGCAGTTACTCAACAGGGAGGGACACTGAAGCTTTCTTT; clone size: -; V gene: TRBV6-6; J gene: TRBJ1-1; D gene: -
CDR3 protein: CASSPGGRGWVENTEAFF; CDR3 DNA: TGTGCCAGCAGCCCAGGCGGTCGGGGGTGGGTGGAGAACACTGAAGCTTTCTTT; clone size: few; V gene: TRBV5-4; J gene: TRBJ1-1; D gene: -
CDR3 protein: CASSSGQMNTEAFF; CDR3 DNA: TGTGCCAGCAGCTCGGGACAGATGAACACTGAAGCTTTCTTT; clone size: -; V gene: TRBV7-3; J gene: TRBJ1-1; D gene: TRBD1
CDR3 protein: CASRRYLNTGELFF; CDR3 DNA: TGTGCCAGTAGGCGGTACTTGAACACCGGGGAGCTGTTTTTT; clone size: -; V gene: TRBV19; J gene: TRBJ2-2; D gene: -
CDR3 protein: CASSFRQVYGYTF; CDR3 DNA: TGTGCCAGCAGCTTCAGACAGGTTTATGGCTACACCTTC; clone size: -; V gene: TRBV11-2; J gene: TRBJ1-2; D gene: -
CDR3 protein: CASSIGQPGTSGRSSYNEQFF; CDR3 DNA: TGTGCCAGTAGTATAGGTCAGCCCGGGACTAGCGGGAGAAGCTCCTACAATGAGCAGTTCTTC; clone size: few; V gene: TRBV19; J gene: TRBJ2-1; D gene: TRBD2
CDR3 protein: CASSISGTGVREGYEQYF; CDR3 DNA: TGTGCCAGTAGTATATCTGGGACAGGGGTTCGGGAGGGCTACGAGCAGTACTTC; clone size: -; V gene: TRBV19; J gene: TRBJ2-7; D gene: TRBD1
CDR3 protein: CASRRDRGRTGELFF; CDR3 DNA: TGTGCCAGTAGACGGGACAGGGGGCGAACCGGGGAGCTGTTTTTT; clone size: -; V gene: TRBV19; J gene: TRBJ2-2; D gene: TRBD1
CDR3 protein: CAWSLTDREYTEAFF; CDR3 DNA: TGTGCCTGGAGTCTAACAGACAGGGAATACACTGAAGCTTTCTTT; clone size: once; V gene: TRBV30; J gene: TRBJ1-1; D gene: TRBD1
CDR3 protein: CAISSKGVSSGPSYEQYF; CDR3 DNA: TGTGCCATCAGTTCAAAAGGGGTATCTAGCGGGCCATCCTACGAGCAGTACTTC; clone size: once; V gene: TRBV10-3; J gene: TRBJ2-7; D gene: TRBD2
CDR3 protein: CASSLTGGFLTF; CDR3 DNA: TGCGCCAGCAGCTTGACAGGGGGCTTCCTGACTTTC; clone size: -; V gene: TRBV5-1; J gene: TRBJ2-6; D gene: TRBD1
CDR3 protein: CASSVTGILDTEAFF; CDR3 DNA: TGTGCCAGCTCAGTCACAGGGATCCTGGACACTGAAGCTTTCTTT; clone size: -; V gene: TRBV18; J gene: TRBJ1-1; D gene: -
CDR3 protein: CASSKENPGETQYF; CDR3 DNA: TGCGCCAGCAGCAAAGAAAACCCCGGGGAGACCCAGTACTTC; clone size: -; V gene: TRBV5-1; J gene: TRBJ2-5; D gene: -
CDR3 protein: CASSLTGANYNEQFF; CDR3 DNA: TGCGCCAGCAGCTTAACGGGAGCGAACTACAATGAGCAGTTCTTC; clone size: once; V gene: TRBV5-1; J gene: TRBJ2-1; D gene: -
CDR3 protein: CASSLREGVTEAFF; CDR3 DNA: TGTGCCAGCTCACTCCGGGAGGGTGTCACTGAAGCTTTCTTT; clone size: -; V gene: TRBV18; J gene: TRBJ1-1; D gene: -
CDR3 protein: CASSQDMTGNGQPQHF; CDR3 DNA: TGTGCCAGCAGCCAAGATATGACAGGGAACGGGCAGCCCCAGCATTTT; clone size: -; V gene: TRBV3-1/TRBV3-2; J gene: TRBJ1-5; D gene: TRBD1
CDR3 protein: CASSPWGGKPNQPQHF; CDR3 DNA: TGTGCCAGCAGCCCGTGGGGAGGCAAACCCAATCAGCCCCAGCATTTT; clone size: -; V gene: TRBV5-6; J gene: TRBJ1-5; D gene: -
CDR3 protein: CASSLVGLAASYEQYF; CDR3 DNA: TGTGCCAGCAGCTTAGTTGGTCTAGCGGCTTCCTACGAGCAGTACTTC; clone size: few; V gene: TRBV11-3; J gene: TRBJ2-7; D gene: TRBD2
CDR3 protein: CASGFGQGLWPQHF; CDR3 DNA: TGTGCTAGTGGCTTTGGACAGGGGTTGTGGCCCCAGCATTTT; clone size: medium-sized; V gene: TRBV12-5; J gene: TRBJ1-5; D gene: TRBD1
CDR3 protein: CASGLVGTGNQPQHF; CDR3 DNA: TGTGCTAGTGGTTTGGTGGGGACAGGCAATCAGCCCCAGCATTTT; clone size: -; V gene: TRBV12-5; J gene: TRBJ1-5; D gene: TRBD1
CDR3 protein: CASSPQGAGETQYF; CDR3 DNA: TGTGCCAGCAGCCCACAGGGGGCCGGGGAGACCCAGTACTTC; clone size: -; V gene: TRBV7-9; J gene: TRBJ2-5; D gene: TRBD1
CDR3 protein: CASSEPLGGSQPQHF; CDR3 DNA: TGTGCCAGCAGTGAACCTTTAGGGGGCAGTCAGCCCCAGCATTTT; clone size: -; V gene: TRBV6-1; J gene: TRBJ1-5; D gene: TRBD1
CDR3 protein: CASWTRANTGELFF; CDR3 DNA: TGTGCCAGCTGGACTAGGGCGAACACCGGGGAGCTGTTTTTT; clone size: -; V gene: TRBV2; J gene: TRBJ2-2; D gene: TRBD2
CDR3 protein: CASSPGHNTGELFF; CDR3 DNA: TGTGCCAGCAGCCCCGGACACAACACCGGGGAGCTGTTTTTT; clone size: -; V gene: TRBV5-6; J gene: TRBJ2-2; D gene: -
CDR3 protein: CAISESSSALYEQYF; CDR3 DNA: TGTGCCATCAGTGAGTCCTCTAGCGCACTCTACGAGCAGTACTTC; clone size: -; V gene: TRBV10-3; J gene: TRBJ2-7; D gene: -
CDR3 protein: CASSFYSGELFF; CDR3 DNA: TGTGCCAGCAGTTTTTATAGCGGGGAGCTGTTTTTT; clone size: medium-sized; V gene: TRBV12-3/TRBV12-4; J gene: TRBJ2-2; D gene: -
CDR3 protein: CASAGDRGHSYNEQFF; CDR3 DNA: TGTGCCAGCGCGGGGGACAGGGGGCATTCCTACAATGAGCAGTTCTTC; clone size: -; V gene: TRBV21-1; J gene: TRBJ2-1; D gene: -
CDR3 protein: CASSSYAGVAAQYF; CDR3 DNA: TGTGCCAGCAGCTCCTATGCCGGGGTGGCCGCCCAGTACTTC; clone size: -; V gene: TRBV5-8; J gene: TRBJ2-5; D gene: -
CDR3 protein: CASRNRGTDEKLFF; CDR3 DNA: TGTGCCAGCAGGAACAGGGGGACTGATGAAAAACTGTTTTTT; clone size: -; V gene: TRBV6-5; J gene: TRBJ1-4; D gene: TRBD1
CDR3 protein: CASRAGNTIYF; CDR3 DNA: TGTGCCAGCCGGGCTGGAAACACCATATATTTT; clone size: -; V gene: TRBV2; J gene: TRBJ1-3; D gene: -
CDR3 protein: CASRSGLSPNTGELFF; CDR3 DNA: TGTGCCAGCAGGTCGGGACTTTCCCCTAACACCGGGGAGCTGTTTTTT; clone size: few; V gene: TRBV5-4; J gene: TRBJ2-2; D gene: -
CDR3 protein: CASSNRAGRVEQYF; CDR3 DNA: TGTGCCAGCAGCAACAGAGCCGGGAGGGTCGAGCAGTACTTC; clone size: -; V gene: TRBV11-3; J gene: TRBJ2-7; D gene: TRBD2
CDR3 protein: CASSPTERGNQPQHF; CDR3 DNA: TGTGCCAGCAGTCCCACAGAACGGGGGAATCAGCCCCAGCATTTT; clone size: few; V gene: TRBV6-5; J gene: TRBJ1-5; D gene: -